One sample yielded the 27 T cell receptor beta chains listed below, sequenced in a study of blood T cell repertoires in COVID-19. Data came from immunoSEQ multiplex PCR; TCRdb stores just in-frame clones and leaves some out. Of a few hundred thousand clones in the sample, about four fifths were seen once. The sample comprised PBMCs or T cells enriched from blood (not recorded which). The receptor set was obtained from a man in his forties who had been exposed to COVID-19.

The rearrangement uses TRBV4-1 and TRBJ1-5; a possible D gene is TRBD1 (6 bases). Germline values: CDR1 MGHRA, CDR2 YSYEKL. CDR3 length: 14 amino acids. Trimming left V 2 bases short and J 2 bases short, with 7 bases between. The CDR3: CASSQPGGNQPQHF. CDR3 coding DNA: TGCGCCAGCAGCCAACCAGGGGGCAATCAGCCCCAGCATTTT.

CDR3 DNA: TGTGCCACCAGTGATTCGGACAGGGTGGCTGAAGCTTTCTTT. Its protein is CATSDSDRVAEAFF. The chain carries TRBV24-1 and TRBJ1-1; 8 bases fit TRBD1. The CDR3 totals 14 residues. The ends lost 2 bases at V and 6 bases at J; junction bases unmatched: 4. The germline V gene has CDR1 KGHDR and CDR2 SFDVKD.

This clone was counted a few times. CDR3 bases: TGTGCCAGCGGAAGGTATGGAGGAAATCAGCCCCAGCATTTT. Protein: CASGRYGGNQPQHF. J is TRBJ1-5 and V is TRBV2; D remains ambiguous. V was shortened by 8 bases and J by 4 bases, with 15 bases between the two germline ends. CDR3 length: 14 amino acids. Germline V lookup: CDR1 SNHLY, CDR2 FYNNEI.

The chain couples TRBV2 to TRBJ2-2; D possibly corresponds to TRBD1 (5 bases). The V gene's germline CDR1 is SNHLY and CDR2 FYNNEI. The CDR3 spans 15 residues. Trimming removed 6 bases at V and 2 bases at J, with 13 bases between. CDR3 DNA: TGTGCCAGCAGCGTGGGGCGAACCAACACCGGGGAGCTGTTTTTT. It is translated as CASSVGRTNTGELFF.

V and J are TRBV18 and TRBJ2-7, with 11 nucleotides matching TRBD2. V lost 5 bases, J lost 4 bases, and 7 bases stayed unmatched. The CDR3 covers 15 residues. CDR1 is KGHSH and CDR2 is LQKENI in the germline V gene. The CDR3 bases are TGTGCCAGCTCATTTAGCGGGAGGGCCGAGTACGAGCAGTACTTC. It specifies CASSFSGRAEYEQYF.

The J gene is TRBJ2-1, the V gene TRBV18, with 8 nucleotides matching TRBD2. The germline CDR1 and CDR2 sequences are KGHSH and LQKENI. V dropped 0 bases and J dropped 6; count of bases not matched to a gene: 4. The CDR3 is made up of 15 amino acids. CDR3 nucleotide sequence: TGTGCCAGCTCACCACCGGGCCTAGCGGGCAATGAGCAGTTCTTC. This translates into CASSPPGLAGNEQFF.

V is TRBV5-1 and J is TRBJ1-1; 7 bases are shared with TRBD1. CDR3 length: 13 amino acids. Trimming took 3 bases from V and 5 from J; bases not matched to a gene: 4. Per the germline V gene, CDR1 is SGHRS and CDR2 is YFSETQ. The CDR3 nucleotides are TGCGCCAGCAGCTCAGCCAGGGGGACTGAAGCTTTCTTT. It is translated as CASSSARGTEAFF.

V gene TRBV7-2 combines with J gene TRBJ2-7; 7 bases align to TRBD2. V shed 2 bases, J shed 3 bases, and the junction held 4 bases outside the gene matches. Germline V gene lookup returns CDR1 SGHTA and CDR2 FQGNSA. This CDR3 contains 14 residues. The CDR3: CASSLSSGLYEQYF. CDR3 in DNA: TGTGCCAGCAGCTTATCTAGCGGACTCTACGAGCAGTACTTC.

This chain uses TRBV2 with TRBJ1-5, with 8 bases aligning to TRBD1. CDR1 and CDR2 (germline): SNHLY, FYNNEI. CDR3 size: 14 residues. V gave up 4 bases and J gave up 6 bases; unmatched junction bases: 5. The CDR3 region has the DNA TGTGCCAGCAGTGTAGAGGGGACAGGTCAGCCCCAGCATTTT. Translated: CASSVEGTGQPQHF. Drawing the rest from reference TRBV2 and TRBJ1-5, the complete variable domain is EPEVTQTPSHQVTQMGQEVILRCVPISNHLYFYWYRQILGQKVEFLVSFYNNEISEKSEIFDDQFSVERPDGSNFTLKIRSTKLEDSAMYFCASSVEGTGQPQHFGDGTRLSIL.

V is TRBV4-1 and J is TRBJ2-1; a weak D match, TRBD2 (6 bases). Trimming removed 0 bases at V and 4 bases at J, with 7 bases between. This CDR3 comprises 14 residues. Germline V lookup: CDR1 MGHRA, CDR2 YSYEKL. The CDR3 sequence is CASSQDAGYNEQFF. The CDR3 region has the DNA TGCGCCAGCAGCCAAGACGCGGGGTACAATGAGCAGTTCTTC.

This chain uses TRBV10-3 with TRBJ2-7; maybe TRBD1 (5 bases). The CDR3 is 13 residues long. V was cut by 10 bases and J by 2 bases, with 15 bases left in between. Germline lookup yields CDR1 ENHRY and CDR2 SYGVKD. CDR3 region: CATTQGRAYEQYF. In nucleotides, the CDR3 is TGTGCCACTACCCAGGGCAGGGCCTACGAGCAGTACTTC.

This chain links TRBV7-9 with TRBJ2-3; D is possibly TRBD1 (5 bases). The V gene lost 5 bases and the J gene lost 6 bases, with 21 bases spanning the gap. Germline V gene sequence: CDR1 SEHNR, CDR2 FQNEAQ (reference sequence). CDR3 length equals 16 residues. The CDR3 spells CASSPESRGLGDTQYF. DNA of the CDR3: TGTGCCAGCAGCCCGGAGAGTAGGGGCCTAGGGGATACGCAGTATTTT.

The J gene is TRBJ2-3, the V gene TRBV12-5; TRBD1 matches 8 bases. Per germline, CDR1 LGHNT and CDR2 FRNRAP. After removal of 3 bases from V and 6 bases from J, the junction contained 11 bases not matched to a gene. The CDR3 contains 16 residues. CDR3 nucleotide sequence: TGTGCTAGTGGTTTCCTGGGGACAGGAAGCCGGGATACGCAGTATTTT. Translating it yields CASGFLGTGSRDTQYF.

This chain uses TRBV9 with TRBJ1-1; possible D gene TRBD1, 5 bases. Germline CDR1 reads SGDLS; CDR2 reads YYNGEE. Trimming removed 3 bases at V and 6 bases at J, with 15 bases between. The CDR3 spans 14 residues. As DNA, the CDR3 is TGTGCCAGCAGCGAAGTGACAACGGGGGCTGAAGCTTTCTTT. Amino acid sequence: CASSEVTTGAEAFF.

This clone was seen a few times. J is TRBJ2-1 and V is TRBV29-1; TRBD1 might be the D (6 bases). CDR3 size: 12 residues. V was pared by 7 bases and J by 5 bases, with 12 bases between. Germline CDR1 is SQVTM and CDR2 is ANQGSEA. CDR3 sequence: CSGKTGNNEQFF. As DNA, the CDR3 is TGCAGCGGCAAAACAGGGAACAATGAGCAGTTCTTC.

The CDR3 protein is CASSGDRGRGTEAFF. CDR3 bases: TGTGCCAGCAGTGGAGACAGGGGGCGCGGCACTGAAGCTTTCTTT. The chain employs TRBV2 and TRBJ1-1, with TRBD1 identical over 10 bases. This CDR3 has 15 residues. CDR1 and CDR2 (germline): SNHLY, FYNNEI. J was trimmed by 4 bases and V by 4 bases; bases with no gene match: 6. The whole variable domain, remainder taken from reference TRBV2 and TRBJ1-1, is EPEVTQTPSHQVTQMGQEVILRCVPISNHLYFYWYRQILGQKVEFLVSFYNNEISEKSEIFDDQFSVERPDGSNFTLKIRSTKLEDSAMYFCASSGDRGRGTEAFFGQGTRLTVV.

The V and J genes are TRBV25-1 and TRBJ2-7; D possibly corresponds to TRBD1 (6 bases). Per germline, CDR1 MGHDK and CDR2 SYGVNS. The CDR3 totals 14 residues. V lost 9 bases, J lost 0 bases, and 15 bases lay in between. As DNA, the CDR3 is TGTGCCAGTAGACCTCGGACAGCCTCCTACGAGCAGTACTTC. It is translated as CASRPRTASYEQYF.

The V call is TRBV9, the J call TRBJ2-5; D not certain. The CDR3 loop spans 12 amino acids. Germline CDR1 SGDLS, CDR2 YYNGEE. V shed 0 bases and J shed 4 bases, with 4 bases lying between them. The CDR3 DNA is TGTGCCAGCAGCGTAGCGCGAGAGACCCAGTACTTC. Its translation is CASSVARETQYF.

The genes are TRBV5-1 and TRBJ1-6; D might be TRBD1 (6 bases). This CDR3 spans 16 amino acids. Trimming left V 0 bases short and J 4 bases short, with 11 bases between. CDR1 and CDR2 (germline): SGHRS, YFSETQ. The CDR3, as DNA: TGCGCCAGCAGCTTGGGAGGGACAAGATATAATTCACCCCTCCACTTT. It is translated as CASSLGGTRYNSPLHF.

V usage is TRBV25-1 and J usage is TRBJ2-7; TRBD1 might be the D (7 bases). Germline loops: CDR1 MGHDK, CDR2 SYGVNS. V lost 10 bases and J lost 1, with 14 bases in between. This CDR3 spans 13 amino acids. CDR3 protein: CATRGAQSYEQYF. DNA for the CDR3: TGTGCCACCAGGGGGGCCCAATCCTACGAGCAGTACTTC.

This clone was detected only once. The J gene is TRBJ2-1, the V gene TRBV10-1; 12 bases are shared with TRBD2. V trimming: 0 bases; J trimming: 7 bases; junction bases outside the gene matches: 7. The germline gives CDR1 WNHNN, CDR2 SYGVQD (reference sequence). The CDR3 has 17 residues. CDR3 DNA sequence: TGCGCCAGCAGTGAGTCCGGACTAGCGGGGAGCGGGAATGAGCAGTTCTTC. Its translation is CASSESGLAGSGNEQFF.

CDR3 amino acids: CASRSLEEQFF. For the CDR3, the DNA is TGTGCCAGCAGGTCGCTAGAGGAGCAGTTCTTC. This chain connects TRBV12-3 or TRBV12-4 to TRBJ2-1; D call uncertain. The V gene lost 6 bases and the J gene lost 10 bases, with 10 bases spanning the gap. The CDR3 has 11 residues.

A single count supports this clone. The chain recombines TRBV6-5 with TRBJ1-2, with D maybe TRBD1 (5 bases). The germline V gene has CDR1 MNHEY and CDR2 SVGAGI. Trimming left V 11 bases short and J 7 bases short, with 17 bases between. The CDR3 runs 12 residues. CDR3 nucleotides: TGTGCCGCACACCGCAGGGACTTTGGCTACACCTTC. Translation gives CAAHRRDFGYTF.

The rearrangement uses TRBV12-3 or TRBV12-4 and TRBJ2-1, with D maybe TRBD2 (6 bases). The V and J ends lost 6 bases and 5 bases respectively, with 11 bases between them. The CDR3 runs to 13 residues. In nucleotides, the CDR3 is TGTGCCAGCAGGTCAAGCGGGCACAATGAGCAGTTCTTC. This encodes CASRSSGHNEQFF.

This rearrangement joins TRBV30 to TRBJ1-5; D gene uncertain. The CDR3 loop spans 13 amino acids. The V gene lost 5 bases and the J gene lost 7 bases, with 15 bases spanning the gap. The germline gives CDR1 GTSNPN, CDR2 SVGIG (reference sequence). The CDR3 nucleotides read TGTGCCTGGGACGACGGCCTCGGGCAGCCCCAGCATTTT. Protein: CAWDDGLGQPQHF.

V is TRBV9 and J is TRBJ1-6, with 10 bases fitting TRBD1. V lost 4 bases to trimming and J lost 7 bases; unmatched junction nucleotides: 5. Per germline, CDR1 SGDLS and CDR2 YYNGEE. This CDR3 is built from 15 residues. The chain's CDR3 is CASSQRQGANSPLHF. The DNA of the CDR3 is TGTGCCAGCAGCCAAAGACAGGGGGCAAATTCACCCCTCCACTTT. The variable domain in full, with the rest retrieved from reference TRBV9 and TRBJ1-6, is DSGVTQTPKHLITATGQRVTLRCSPRSGDLSVYWYQQSLDQGLQFLIQYYNGEERAKGNILERFSAQQFPDLHSELNLSSLELGDSALYFCASSQRQGANSPLHFGNGTRLTVT.

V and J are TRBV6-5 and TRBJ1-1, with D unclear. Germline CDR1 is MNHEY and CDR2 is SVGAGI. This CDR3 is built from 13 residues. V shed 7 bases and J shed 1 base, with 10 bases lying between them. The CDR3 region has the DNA TGTGCCAGCAACAGAATGGGGAACACTGAAGCTTTCTTT. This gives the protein CASNRMGNTEAFF.